This TCR beta chain came from a study of CD8 T cells in ankylosing spondylitis. General observations from the study: Ankylosing spondylitis blood appeared to be characterized by a TCR beta motif of roughly eight highly homologous variants. Certain motif variants had earlier appeared in reactive arthritis synovial fluid and blood. Reportedly, matched ankylosing spondylitis synovial fluid was significantly enriched for disease-linked clones.

This clonotype was counted a few times. Its antigen remains unknown. This CDR3 is 13 amino acids long. The ends were cut back, 6 bases at V and 6 bases at J, with 15 bases in the middle. Germline CDR1 and CDR2: DFQATT and SNEGSKA (reference sequence). By quantitative 5'-RACE with molecular barcodes, the TCR beta libraries were made. MiXCR, applied by TCRdb to the 5' RACE reads, yields one record per CDR3 protein. The sample lists just over 300,000 distinct CDR3 sequences, around 21% occurring once. The sample comprised blood, either unsorted or a sorted T cell fraction (not recorded which). The chain links TRBV20-1 to TRBJ2-1, with D maybe TRBD2 (6 bases). This receptor was obtained from a female donor with ankylosing spondylitis or in good health (not recorded which). Here the CDR3 reads CSAPRDSRNEQFF. For the CDR3, the DNA is TGCAGTGCCCCAAGGGACTCTCGCAATGAGCAGTTCTTC.